Below, one T cell receptor beta chain is given with its context. The antigen is unknown. Using RNA transcripts as the source, TCR beta CDR3 regions were amplified. When the TCR CDR3 underwent first-round RT-PCR, the HTBI primer set was used. TCRdb processed the multiplex PCR reads anew with MiXCR; each CDR3 protein has one entry. The sample includes 700,000 or so distinct CDR3 sequences, roughly 17% of them seen just once. This sample is drawn from a study of T cells in Graves' hyperthyroidism and ophthalmopathy. Study as a whole: The initial diagnosis was the point when peripheral blood was collected, ahead of any treatment. Overall study findings and caveats: A model of 13 V-J features distinguished ophthalmopathy from stable hyperthyroidism.

Germline CDR1 is MNHEY and CDR2 is SVGEGT. The CDR3 is 14 amino acids. The V and J ends lost 5 bases and 0 bases respectively, with 10 bases between them. The diagnoses drew upon clinical symptoms, serum thyroxine and TRAb, thyroid ultrasound and orbital computed tomography. It was 10 ml of fresh peripheral blood that supplied the PBMCs. This sequence originates from a man between 18 and 35 years old with Graves' hyperthyroidism. The V gene is TRBV6-2 or TRBV6-3, the J gene TRBJ1-1, with no clear D. Sequencing used blood. DNA of the CDR3: TGTGCCAGCAGTCAGCAGGTTATGAACACTGAAGCTTTCTTT. Its translation is CASSQQVMNTEAFF.